Presented here are 20 T cell receptor beta chains from one specimen sequenced in a study of cytomegalovirus exposure and HLA in healthy donors. Amplification used 60 Vbeta primers and 13 Jbeta primers. The repertoire was sequenced with immunoSEQ multiplex PCR; TCRdb's copy has only in-frame clones and lacks some. Found here are more than 200,000 clones, more than 75% of them singletons; the top ten hold over 1%. The specimen sequenced was PBMCs. The receptors here all came from a human donor in good health.

J is TRBJ2-5 and V is TRBV18, with TRBD2 matching 9 bases. V dropped 6 bases and J dropped 2; count of bases not matched to a gene: 7. The CDR3 is made up of 15 amino acids. In germline, CDR1 is KGHSH, CDR2 LQKENI. The CDR3 bases are TGTGCCAGCTCCACGACTAGCGGAGATCAAGAGACCCAGTACTTC. Residues: CASSTTSGDQETQYF.

This sequence joins TRBV7-2 and TRBJ2-5; 8 bases align to TRBD1. J gave up 7 bases and V 5 bases, and 6 bases lay outside the gene matches. The CDR3 runs to 13 residues. Germline loops: CDR1 SGHTA, CDR2 FQGNSA. Here the CDR3 DNA reads TGTGCCAGCAGCCCCGCGACAGGGGTGACCCAGTACTTC. Protein product: CASSPATGVTQYF.

A single count supports this clone. The CDR3 region is CASSSNDRAYEQYF. CDR3 DNA: TGTGCCAGCAGTTCGAATGACAGGGCCTACGAGCAGTACTTC. The J gene is TRBJ2-7, the V gene TRBV28; 7 bases fit TRBD1. Germline loops: CDR1 MDHEN, CDR2 SYDVKM. Trimming removed 4 bases from V and 2 bases from J; junction bases left unmatched: 5. CDR3 size: 14 residues.

V and J are TRBV10-2 and TRBJ1-1; D remains unclear. This CDR3 has 13 residues. V lost 6 bases and J lost 4, with 12 bases in between. Germline CDR1 and CDR2: WSHSY and SAAADI. This CDR3 is CASRNRDATEAFF. CDR3 coding DNA: TGCGCCAGCAGAAACCGGGATGCCACTGAAGCTTTCTTT.

V is TRBV7-2 and J is TRBJ2-1; D is perhaps TRBD2 (6 bases). Germline V CDR1 and CDR2: SGHTA, FQGNSA. The CDR3 spans 15 residues. V was shortened by 5 bases and J by 3 bases, with 14 bases between the two germline ends. The CDR3 nucleotides read TGTGCCAGCAGCCCGATAGCGGATAACTACAATGAGCAGTTCTTC. It is translated as CASSPIADNYNEQFF.

This rearrangement joins TRBV6-6 to TRBJ1-1; D is unclear. Germline V gene sequence: CDR1 MNHNY, CDR2 SVGAGI (reference sequence). With 6 bases removed from V and 3 bases from J, the gap between germline ends came to 8 bases. The CDR3 contains 12 residues. CDR3 in amino acids: CASRPRDTEAFF. The CDR3 DNA sequence: TGTGCCAGCAGGCCCCGGGACACTGAAGCTTTCTTT.

The V gene is TRBV6-5, the J gene TRBJ1-1; unclear D gene. Germline-derived CDR1 and CDR2 are MNHEY and SVGAGI. This CDR3 has 11 amino acids. V was cut by 8 bases and J by 3 bases, with 7 bases left in between. The CDR3 bases are TGTGCCAGCCAGCGGGACACTGAAGCTTTCTTT. As protein: CASQRDTEAFF.

This clone has a single count. V and J are TRBV7-9 and TRBJ1-1; D perhaps matches TRBD1 (6 bases). Germline values: CDR1 SEHNR, CDR2 FQNEAQ (reference sequence). Trimming took 5 bases from V and 1 from J, leaving 14 bases between them. The CDR3 has 15 amino acids. CDR3 protein: CASSRQVGPNTEAFF. The CDR3 DNA reads as TGTGCCAGCAGCCGACAGGTGGGGCCGAACACTGAAGCTTTCTTT.

The V gene is TRBV12-5, the J gene TRBJ1-3; no definite D call. V lost 0 bases, J lost 2 bases, and 11 bases lay in between. Germline V gene data show CDR1 as LGHNT and CDR2 as FRNRAP. This CDR3 has 16 amino acids. CDR3 amino acids: CASGLVATATGNTIYF. The CDR3 bases are TGTGCTAGTGGTTTGGTAGCGACCGCGACTGGAAACACCATATATTTT.

The chain employs TRBV29-1 and TRBJ1-2; 9 nucleotides align to TRBD1. This CDR3 has 14 residues. CDR1 is SQVTM, CDR2 ANQGSEA, per germline. J gave up 7 bases and V 3 bases, and 9 bases lay outside the gene matches. CDR3 in amino acids: CSVDGDREVGGYTF. The CDR3 bases are TGCAGCGTTGATGGGGACAGGGAGGTTGGTGGCTACACCTTC.

The V and J genes are TRBV7-3 and TRBJ2-2; TRBD2 might be the D (6 bases). The CDR3 runs to 17 residues. Trimming removed 6 bases at V and 7 bases at J, with 24 bases between. The germline CDR1 and CDR2 sequences are SGHTA and FQGTGA. CDR3 nucleotide sequence: TGTGCCAGCAGTCCGTGGGGTCGTGCGGAGGGAGGCGGGGAGCTGTTTTTT. This translates into CASSPWGRAEGGGELFF.

V gene TRBV6-6 combines with J gene TRBJ1-2; 7 nucleotides align to TRBD1. The CDR3 loop spans 15 amino acids. Germline V gives CDR1 MNHNY, CDR2 SVGAGI (reference sequence). The ends lost 6 bases at V and 6 bases at J; junction bases unmatched: 13. This CDR3 reads CASSYTTGQFNGYTF. DNA of the CDR3: TGTGCCAGCAGCTATACGACAGGGCAATTTAATGGCTACACCTTC.

The chain couples TRBV16 to TRBJ2-7; 10 positions match TRBD1. The CDR3 is 16 amino acids. V lost 4 bases and J lost 3; bases outside the gene matches: 9. CDR1 is KGHSY and CDR2 is FQNENV in the germline V gene. CDR3 residues: CASSPQSRTGGYEQYF. The CDR3 DNA follows: TGTGCCAGCAGCCCCCAATCCCGGACAGGGGGCTACGAGCAGTACTTC.

The chain carries TRBV19 and TRBJ2-5; D is uncertain. The CDR3 is made up of 12 amino acids. In germline, CDR1 is LNHDA, CDR2 SQIVND (reference sequence). V lost 3 bases to trimming and J lost 4 bases, with 6 bases between them. The CDR3 loop is CASSISPETQYF. CDR3 sequence (DNA): TGTGCCAGTAGTATTTCTCCAGAGACCCAGTACTTC.

The chain joins TRBV7-3 to TRBJ2-1; no definite D call. Germline values: CDR1 SGHTA, CDR2 FQGTGA. The CDR3 has 13 amino acids. With 3 bases removed from V and 6 bases from J, the gap between germline ends came to 9 bases. In DNA, the CDR3 is TGTGCCAGCAGCTTGGGCAGTACCAATGAGCAGTTCTTC. Its translation: CASSLGSTNEQFF. The variable domain in full, completed from reference TRBV7-3 and TRBJ2-1, reads GAGVSQTPSNKVTEKGKYVELRCDPISGHTALYWYRQSLGQGPEFLIYFQGTGAADDSGLPNDRFFAVRPEGSVSTLKIQRTERGDSAVYLCASSLGSTNEQFFGPGTRLTVL.

The chain joins TRBV7-8 to TRBJ2-1; 8 positions agree with TRBD1. The CDR3 totals 14 residues. Germline loops: CDR1 SGHVS, CDR2 FQNEAQ. The V segment lost 2 bases and the J segment 9 bases; nucleotides outside the gene matches: 6. This CDR3 is CASSLSRGPGEQFF. The DNA for the CDR3 is TGTGCCAGCAGCTTAAGCAGGGGGCCAGGTGAGCAGTTCTTC. The whole variable domain, filled in from reference TRBV7-8 and TRBJ2-1, reads GAGVSQSPRYKVAKRGQDVALRCDPISGHVSLFWYQQALGQGPEFLTYFQNEAQLDKSGLPSDRFFAERPEGSVSTLKIQRTQQEDSAVYLCASSLSRGPGEQFFGPGTRLTVL.

The rearrangement joins TRBV27 to TRBJ2-1, with 13 bases aligning to TRBD2. V lost 10 bases to trimming and J lost 4 bases; unmatched junction nucleotides: 19. Germline values: CDR1 MNHEY, CDR2 SMNVEV (reference sequence). There are 19 residues in the CDR3. The CDR3 nucleotides read TGTGCCACCGCGGGGGGCAGAGGACTAGCGGGAGTCGGGTACAATGAGCAGTTCTTC. This codes for CATAGGRGLAGVGYNEQFF.

The rearrangement joins TRBV7-2 to TRBJ2-7, with 11 bases that match TRBD2. The CDR3 loop spans 14 amino acids. Trimming took 1 base from V and 6 from J; bases not matched to a gene: 2. Germline V gene data show CDR1 as SGHTA and CDR2 as FQGNSA. CDR3 sequence: CASSLVGTSGEQYF. The CDR3 DNA reads TGTGCCAGCAGCTTAGTCGGGACTAGCGGCGAGCAGTACTTC.

This chain uses TRBV6-5 with TRBJ2-7, with D maybe TRBD1 (6 bases). CDR1 is MNHEY, CDR2 SVGAGI, per germline. This CDR3 comprises 14 residues. V lost 7 bases, J lost 3 bases, and 16 bases lay in between. The CDR3 DNA reads TGTGCCAGCACTCCCAGGGGAAGTTTCTACGAGCAGTACTTC. It yields the protein CASTPRGSFYEQYF.

The chain has TRBV4-1 and TRBJ1-1, with 7 bases lining up with TRBD1. From germline, CDR1 is MGHRA and CDR2 YSYEKL. The CDR3 has 14 amino acids. The ends lost 4 bases at V and 0 bases at J; junction bases unmatched: 2. The CDR3 loop is CASSLGQMNTEAFF. DNA for the CDR3: TGCGCCAGCAGCCTGGGACAGATGAACACTGAAGCTTTCTTT.